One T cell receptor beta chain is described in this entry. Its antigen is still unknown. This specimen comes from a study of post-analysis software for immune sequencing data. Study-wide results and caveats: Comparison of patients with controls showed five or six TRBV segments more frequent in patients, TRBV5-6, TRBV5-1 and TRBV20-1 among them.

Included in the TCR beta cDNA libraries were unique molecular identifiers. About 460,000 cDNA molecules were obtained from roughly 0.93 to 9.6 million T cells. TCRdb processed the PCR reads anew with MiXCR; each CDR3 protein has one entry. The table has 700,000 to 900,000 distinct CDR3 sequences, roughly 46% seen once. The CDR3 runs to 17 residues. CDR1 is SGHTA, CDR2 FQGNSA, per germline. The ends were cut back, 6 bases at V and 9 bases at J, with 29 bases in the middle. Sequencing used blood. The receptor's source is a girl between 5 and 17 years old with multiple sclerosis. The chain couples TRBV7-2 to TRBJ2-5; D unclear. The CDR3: CASSLDPSVARRVSQYF. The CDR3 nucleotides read TGTGCCAGCAGTCTTGACCCCAGTGTTGCAAGGAGAGTATCCCAGTACTTC.